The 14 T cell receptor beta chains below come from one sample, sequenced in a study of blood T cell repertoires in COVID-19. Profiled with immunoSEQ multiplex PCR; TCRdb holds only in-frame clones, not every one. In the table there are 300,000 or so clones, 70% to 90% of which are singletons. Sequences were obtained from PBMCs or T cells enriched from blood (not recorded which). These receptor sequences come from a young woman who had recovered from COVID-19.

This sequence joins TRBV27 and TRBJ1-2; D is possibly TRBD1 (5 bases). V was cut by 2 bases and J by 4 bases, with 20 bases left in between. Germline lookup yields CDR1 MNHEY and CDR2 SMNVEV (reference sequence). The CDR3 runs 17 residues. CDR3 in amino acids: CASSLNPTNLRAYGYTF. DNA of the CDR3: TGTGCCAGCAGTTTAAACCCAACAAACCTCAGGGCCTATGGCTACACCTTC.

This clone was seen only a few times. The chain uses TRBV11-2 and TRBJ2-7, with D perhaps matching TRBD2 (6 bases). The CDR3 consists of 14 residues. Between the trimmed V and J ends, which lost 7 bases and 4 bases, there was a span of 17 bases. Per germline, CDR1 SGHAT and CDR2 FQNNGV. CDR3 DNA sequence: TGTGCCAGCACCCTAGGAGGGACGCGGTACGAGCAGTACTTC. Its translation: CASTLGGTRYEQYF.

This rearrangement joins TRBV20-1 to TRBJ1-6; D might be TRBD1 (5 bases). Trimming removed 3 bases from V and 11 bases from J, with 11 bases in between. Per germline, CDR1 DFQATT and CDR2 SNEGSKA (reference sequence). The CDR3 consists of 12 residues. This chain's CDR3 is CSASHQGAPLHF. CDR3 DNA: TGCAGTGCTAGTCATCAGGGCGCACCCCTCCACTTT.

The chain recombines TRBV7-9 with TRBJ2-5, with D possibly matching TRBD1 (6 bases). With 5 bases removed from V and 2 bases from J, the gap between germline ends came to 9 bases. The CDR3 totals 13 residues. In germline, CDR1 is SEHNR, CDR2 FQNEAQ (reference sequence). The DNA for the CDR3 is TGTGCCAGCAGCCCCGGGACACAAGAGACCCAGTACTTC. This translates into CASSPGTQETQYF.

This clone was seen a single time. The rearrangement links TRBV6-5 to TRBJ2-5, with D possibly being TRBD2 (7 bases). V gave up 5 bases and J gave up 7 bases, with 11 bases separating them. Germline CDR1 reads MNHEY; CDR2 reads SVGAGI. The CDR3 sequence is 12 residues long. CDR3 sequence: CASSLGGATQYF. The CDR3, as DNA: TGTGCCAGCAGTCTGGGGGGGGCGACCCAGTACTTC.

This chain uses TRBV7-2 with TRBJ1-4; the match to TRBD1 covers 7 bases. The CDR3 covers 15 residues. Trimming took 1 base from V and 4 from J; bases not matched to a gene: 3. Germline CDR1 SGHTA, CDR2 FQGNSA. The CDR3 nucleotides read TGTGCCAGCAGCTTAGGTGGGACAGTTAATGAAAAACTGTTTTTT. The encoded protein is CASSLGGTVNEKLFF.

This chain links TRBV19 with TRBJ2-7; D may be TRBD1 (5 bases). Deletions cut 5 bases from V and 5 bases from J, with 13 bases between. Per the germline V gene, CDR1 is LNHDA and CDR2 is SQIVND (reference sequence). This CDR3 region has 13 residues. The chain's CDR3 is CASSSPGFHEQYF. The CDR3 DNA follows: TGTGCCAGTAGTTCTCCAGGGTTCCACGAGCAGTACTTC. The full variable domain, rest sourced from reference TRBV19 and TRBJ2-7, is DGGITQSPKYLFRKEGQNVTLSCEQNLNHDAMYWYRQDPGQGLRLIYYSQIVNDFQKGDIAEGYSVSREKKESFPLTVTSAQKNPTAFYLCASSSPGFHEQYFGPGTRLTVT.

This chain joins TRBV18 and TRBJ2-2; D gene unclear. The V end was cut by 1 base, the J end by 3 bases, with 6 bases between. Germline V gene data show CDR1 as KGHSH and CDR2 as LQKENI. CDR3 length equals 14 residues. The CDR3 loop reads CASSPLEYTGELFF. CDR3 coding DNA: TGTGCCAGCTCACCACTCGAGTACACCGGGGAGCTGTTTTTT.

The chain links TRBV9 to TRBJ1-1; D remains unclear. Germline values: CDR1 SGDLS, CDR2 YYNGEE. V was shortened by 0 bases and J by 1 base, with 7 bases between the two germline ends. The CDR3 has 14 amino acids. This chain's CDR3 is CASSVVQKNTEAFF. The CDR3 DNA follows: TGTGCCAGCAGCGTAGTACAAAAGAACACTGAAGCTTTCTTT.

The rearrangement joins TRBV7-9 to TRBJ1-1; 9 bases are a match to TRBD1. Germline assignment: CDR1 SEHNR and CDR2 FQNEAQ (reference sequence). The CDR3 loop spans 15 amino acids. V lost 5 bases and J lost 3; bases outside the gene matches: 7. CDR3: CASSKGGQGYTEAFF. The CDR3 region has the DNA TGTGCCAGCAGCAAAGGGGGACAGGGTTACACTGAAGCTTTCTTT.

CDR3 sequence: CASSQGGGAMDTQYF. In DNA, the CDR3 is TGTGCCAGCAGCCAGGGCGGGGGGGCGATGGATACGCAGTATTTT. The V gene is TRBV3-1 (or the pseudogene TRBV3-2), the J gene TRBJ2-3; 9 bases are shared with TRBD2. Germline V gives CDR1 LGHDT, CDR2 YNNKEL (reference sequence). The CDR3 contains 15 residues. J lost 6 bases, V lost 3 bases, and 7 bases had no gene match.

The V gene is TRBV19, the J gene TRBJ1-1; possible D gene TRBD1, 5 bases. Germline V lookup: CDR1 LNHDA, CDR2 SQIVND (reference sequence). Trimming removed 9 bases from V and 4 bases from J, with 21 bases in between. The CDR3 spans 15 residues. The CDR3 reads CASRPGEYMGTEAFF. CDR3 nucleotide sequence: TGTGCCAGCAGACCGGGGGAGTACATGGGCACTGAAGCTTTCTTT.

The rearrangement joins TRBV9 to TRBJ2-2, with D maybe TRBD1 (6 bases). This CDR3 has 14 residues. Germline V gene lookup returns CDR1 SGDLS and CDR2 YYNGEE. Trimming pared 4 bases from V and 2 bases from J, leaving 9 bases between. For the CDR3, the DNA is TGTGCCAGCAGCCCGGACAGCAACACCGGGGAGCTGTTTTTT. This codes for CASSPDSNTGELFF.

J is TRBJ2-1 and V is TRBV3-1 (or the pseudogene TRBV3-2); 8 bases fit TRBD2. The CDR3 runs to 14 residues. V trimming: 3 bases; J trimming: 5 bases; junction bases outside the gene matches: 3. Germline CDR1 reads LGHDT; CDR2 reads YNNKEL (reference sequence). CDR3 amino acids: CASSHSGVDNEQFF. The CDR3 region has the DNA TGTGCCAGCAGCCATAGCGGGGTGGACAATGAGCAGTTCTTC.